The subject of this entry is one T cell receptor beta chain. This clone appeared a single time. Its antigen target is currently unknown. Nothing much larger sits one base from this clone, and base qualities are not available. From the germline V gene, CDR1 is SGDLS and CDR2 is YYNGEE. There are 19 amino acids in the CDR3, from cysteine to phenylalanine inclusive. Kept here is only the CDR3 DNA, which spans 57 bases and is read in frame from base 1. V has 0 bases trimmed and J has 1 base trimmed; junction bases matching no gene number 11. This entry belongs to a study of blood T cell repertoires in COVID-19 (dated by TCRdb to 2018 to 2021). With regard to the full study: The collaborator samples originated in the United States, Italy and Spain and spanned the acute and convalescent phases of COVID-19. Where available, HLA class I and class II types were obtained from metadata supplied by the sample provider rather than from assay-based typing. Subjects who had been exposed to COVID-19, were actively infected with it, or had recovered from it provided the deeply sampled blood TCRbeta repertoires that made up the dataset. The samples were drawn from the first 160 participants of the ongoing ImmuneRACE study and from 950 to 1,500 subjects provided by 6 global collaborators. A de-identified subject ID, COVID-19 status, age in years and sex were almost always included in the sample metadata. A freely available public database, intended as a resource for researchers studying the immune response to SARS-CoV-2, is where the repertoires were released. The material from the prospective study consisted of cDNA or gDNA derived from T cells, B-cell-depleted T cells, or PBMCs. Points the paper makes about the study in general: Clinical and demographic metadata were provided uncurated, with the amount varying by source and participant.

A second Seattle source provided samples from volunteer blood donors who had recovered from COVID-19. Collaborating institutions collected whole blood in K2EDTA tubes following their own protocols. For TCRbeta analysis, collaborator samples were shipped as frozen whole blood, as isolated PBMCs, or as DNA extracted from either sample type. TCRbeta CDR3 regions were amplified from genomic DNA by means of the immunoSEQ Assay, a bias-controlled multiplex PCR. In the paper's pipeline: The number of nucleated cells in each sample was estimated by amplification of reference gene primers within the assay. To quantify the absolute abundance of each unique TCRbeta CDR3 rearrangement, sequence reads were collapsed and filtered. Productive Simpson clonality was computed per sample as the square root of Simpson's diversity index over productive rearrangements. This immuneACCESS table, as held by TCRdb, lists in-frame sequences with V and J called but not all clones. Of the missing ones, under half trace to an unresolved V gene in checked studies; the others have no known cause. From that table come the V and J calls and clone size; the DNA was used to work out D and trimming. This sample lists 200,000 to 250,000 clones; approximately 84% were detected once. Of the sample, around 2.8% falls within the top ten clones.

This clonotype was obtained from a woman aged 30 to 39 who had recovered from COVID-19. Recombination linked TRBV9 to TRBJ2-3, with TRBD2 identical over 10 junction bases. The sample was peripheral blood. The CDR3 corresponds to CASSVELAGGYAGTDTQYF. The nucleotides are TGTGCCAGCAGCGTAGAATTAGCGGGGGGCTACGCGGGCACAGATACGCAGTATTTT.